Below, 32 T cell receptor beta chains from the same sample are listed, as sequenced in a study of blood T cell repertoires in COVID-19. Repertoires were generated with immunoSEQ multiplex PCR, while TCRdb's copy carries only in-frame clones and drops some. In the table there are 150,000 or so clones, over 75% of which are singletons. Sequences were obtained from PBMCs or T cells enriched from blood (not recorded which). Source of these receptors: a man aged 50-60 years who had recovered from COVID-19.

This chain uses TRBV5-1 with TRBJ1-3; no reliable D call. The CDR3 spans 16 residues. With 0 bases removed from V and 0 bases from J, the gap between germline ends came to 10 bases. Looked up from germline, CDR1 is SGHRS and CDR2 is YFSETQ. CDR3 region: CASSLGLGRSGNTIYF. CDR3 sequence (DNA): TGCGCCAGCAGCTTGGGTCTGGGCCGCTCTGGAAACACCATATATTTT.

A note on this clone: The identical CDR3 is also encoded by other nucleotide sequences in the sample. V gene TRBV6-5 combines with J gene TRBJ1-2; 8 nucleotides agree with TRBD1. The junction had 3 bases not matched to a gene; V was cut back by 2 bases and J by 4 bases. The CDR3 length is 14 residues. CDR1 and CDR2 from the germline V gene are MNHEY and SVGAGI. The CDR3 nucleotides are TGTGCCAGCAGTTACCTCGGACAGGGCTATGGCTACACCTTC. It translates to CASSYLGQGYGYTF.

The chain couples TRBV24-1 to TRBJ2-3; D ambiguous. V was cut by 1 base and J by 10 bases, with 11 bases left in between. CDR1 is KGHDR, CDR2 SFDVKD, per germline. This CDR3 comprises 13 residues. CDR3 region: CATSDFSGWAQYF. CDR3 in DNA: TGTGCCACCAGTGATTTCTCAGGATGGGCGCAGTATTTT.

The chain recombines TRBV5-1 with TRBJ2-1; perhaps TRBD2 as D (5 bases). This CDR3 is built from 14 residues. Germline V gene data show CDR1 as SGHRS and CDR2 as YFSETQ. With 7 bases removed from V and 7 bases from J, the gap between germline ends came to 18 bases. DNA of the CDR3: TGCGCCAGCGGGTTCCTCTCCGAGGGAAATGAGCAGTTCTTC. Translated: CASGFLSEGNEQFF.

V gene TRBV5-6 combines with J gene TRBJ2-7, with D tentatively TRBD2 (6 bases). Between the trimmed V and J ends, which lost 7 bases and 1 base, there was a span of 18 bases. There are 15 residues in the CDR3. CDR1 and CDR2 from the germline V gene are SGHDT and YYEEEE. The CDR3 nucleotides are TGTGCCAGCGGAAGCCCCGGGGGACCTTCCTACGAGCAGTACTTC. Translation: CASGSPGGPSYEQYF.

The rearrangement joins TRBV13 to TRBJ2-7; TRBD2 matches at 8 bases. The germline V gene encodes CDR1 PRHDT and CDR2 FYEKMQ (reference sequence). After removal of 5 bases from V and 6 bases from J, the junction contained 24 bases not matched to a gene. The CDR3 covers 19 residues. CDR3 bases: TGTGCCAGCAGCCAAAAGTGGGGTAACGCCGGGAGGGACCTCGCCGAGCAGTACTTC. The encoded protein is CASSQKWGNAGRDLAEQYF.

V gene TRBV6-2 or TRBV6-3 combines with J gene TRBJ1-5; 8 positions match TRBD1. V lost 5 bases and J lost 1; bases outside the gene matches: 7. CDR3 length equals 16 residues. CDR1 and CDR2 (germline): MNHEY, SVGEGT. The CDR3 sequence: CASSGGAGGSNQPQHF. DNA for the CDR3: TGTGCCAGCAGTGGGGGTGCAGGGGGCAGCAATCAGCCCCAGCATTTT.

V and J are TRBV2 and TRBJ2-2; possibly TRBD1 for D (5 bases). V was pared by 10 bases and J by 1 base, with 13 bases between. The CDR3 sequence is 14 residues long. The V gene's germline CDR1 is SNHLY and CDR2 FYNNEI. The CDR3 is CATPEGENTGELFF. The CDR3 DNA is TGTGCCACCCCGGAAGGGGAGAACACCGGGGAGCTGTTTTTT.

The chain links TRBV3-1 (or the pseudogene TRBV3-2) to TRBJ1-2, with TRBD1 as a possible D gene (6 bases). CDR1 and CDR2 from the germline V gene are LGHDT and YNNKEL (reference sequence). This CDR3 contains 16 residues. V was cut by 6 bases and J by 7 bases, with 24 bases left in between. The CDR3 region is CASRRNIGGANAGYTF. CDR3 bases: TGTGCCAGCAGGCGCAATATCGGGGGGGCTAATGCTGGCTACACCTTC.

This chain connects TRBV15 to TRBJ1-5; D ambiguous. The CDR3 is 11 residues long. Germline V gives CDR1 LNHNV, CDR2 YYDKDF (reference sequence). Between the trimmed V and J ends, which lost 8 bases and 5 bases, there was a span of 7 bases. The CDR3 sequence is CATGEYQPQHF. CDR3 coding DNA: TGTGCCACCGGGGAGTATCAGCCCCAGCATTTT.

The J gene is TRBJ2-2, the V gene TRBV2; TRBD2 aligns across 7 bases. The CDR3 is made up of 15 amino acids. J lost 6 bases, V lost 5 bases, and 9 bases had no gene match. Per the germline V gene, CDR1 is SNHLY and CDR2 is FYNNEI. This CDR3 is CASSQPGLMAGELFF. The DNA of the CDR3 is TGTGCCAGCAGTCAACCGGGACTAATGGCCGGGGAGCTGTTTTTT.

CDR3 in DNA: TGTGCCAGCAGCTTCCAAGCCGCTCCGGCTTTCTTT. This sequence encodes CASSFQAAPAFF. J is TRBJ1-1 and V is TRBV7-2; D not certain. The CDR3 extends over 12 amino acids. Trimming took 3 bases from V and 11 from J, leaving 13 bases between them. Germline V gene data show CDR1 as SGHTA and CDR2 as FQGNSA. Drawing the rest from reference TRBV7-2 and TRBJ1-1, the complete variable domain is GAGVSQSPSNKVTEKGKDVELRCDPISGHTALYWYRQSLGQGLEFLIYFQGNSAPDKSGLPSDRFSAERTGGSVSTLTIQRTQQEDSAVYLCASSFQAAPAFFGQGTRLTVV.

This chain uses TRBV6-6 with TRBJ1-6, with D perhaps TRBD1 (5 bases). Trimming left V 6 bases short and J 10 bases short, with 16 bases between. Germline values: CDR1 MNHNY, CDR2 SVGAGI (reference sequence). This CDR3 is 14 amino acids long. As DNA, the CDR3 is TGTGCCAGCAGACCTACAGGATTCGGGTCACCCCTCCACTTT. Translating gives CASRPTGFGSPLHF.

This chain connects TRBV4-1 to TRBJ2-1; D unclear. The CDR3 contains 16 residues. Trimming shortened V by 4 bases and J by 2 bases, and 15 bases separated the two germline ends. Germline loops: CDR1 MGHRA, CDR2 YSYEKL. CDR3 amino acids: CASSPQLALPYNEQFF. CDR3 nucleotide sequence: TGCGCCAGCAGCCCACAGTTGGCGCTCCCCTACAATGAGCAGTTCTTC.

This sequence joins TRBV6-5 and TRBJ1-1, with 7 bases matching TRBD1. J lost 6 bases, V lost 2 bases, and 3 bases had no gene match. Looked up from germline, CDR1 is MNHEY and CDR2 is SVGAGI. The CDR3 loop spans 13 amino acids. The CDR3 is CASSYTGVAEAFF. CDR3 coding DNA: TGTGCCAGCAGTTACACAGGGGTTGCTGAAGCTTTCTTT.

The rearrangement links TRBV6-5 to TRBJ2-6; D gene unclear. The CDR3 has 14 residues. Germline V gene sequence: CDR1 MNHEY, CDR2 SVGAGI. The ends were cut back, 0 bases at V and 4 bases at J, with 4 bases in the middle. The CDR3: CASSYSSGANVLTF. Here the CDR3 DNA reads TGTGCCAGCAGTTACTCTTCGGGGGCCAACGTCCTGACTTTC.

The chain is built from TRBV7-9 and TRBJ2-2; TRBD2 agrees at 11 bases. Losses at the gene ends were 5 bases for V and 6 bases for J; bases not matched to a gene: 8. The CDR3 runs 16 residues. Germline values: CDR1 SEHNR, CDR2 FQNEAQ (reference sequence). CDR3 region: CASSPPGSGRAGELFF. The CDR3 DNA sequence: TGTGCCAGCAGCCCACCCGGTAGCGGGAGGGCCGGGGAGCTGTTTTTT.

This chain joins TRBV5-3 and TRBJ2-2; D possibly corresponds to TRBD1 (6 bases). TRBV5-3 is treated as an ORF (open reading frame) with a function not yet certain. Trimming removed 7 bases from V and 4 bases from J, with 14 bases in between. There are 14 residues in the CDR3. The CDR3 nucleotides are TGTGCCAGACGACCCGGACAGAGCACCGGGGAGCTGTTTTTT. As protein: CARRPGQSTGELFF.

V and J are TRBV5-4 and TRBJ1-2; D is unresolved. Germline V gene data show CDR1 as SGHNT and CDR2 as YYREEE (reference sequence). This CDR3 has 12 residues. With 1 base removed from V and 5 bases from J, the gap between germline ends came to 6 bases. CDR3 protein: CASSLNSYGYTF. The CDR3 DNA sequence: TGTGCCAGCAGCTTGAACTCGTATGGCTACACCTTC.

This chain links TRBV7-9 with TRBJ2-3; weak D call: TRBD2 (6 bases). Looked up from germline, CDR1 is SEHNR and CDR2 is FQNEAQ (reference sequence). Trimming left V 7 bases short and J 3 bases short, with 14 bases between. The CDR3 loop spans 14 amino acids. The CDR3, as DNA: TGTGCCAGCACGTTAGAGGCGGGGACAGATACGCAGTATTTT. It translates to CASTLEAGTDTQYF.

Comment on this clone: A junction end diverges from the germline sequence, so it may reflect a read error. The gene calls are TRBV7-7 and TRBJ2-3, with TRBD2 matching over 7 bases. In germline, CDR1 is SSHAT, CDR2 FNYEAQ (reference sequence). The CDR3 is 15 residues long. DNA of the CDR3: TGTGCTAGCAGCTTAGCTAGCGGAAGCACAGATACGCAGTATTTT. Translation: CASSLASGSTDTQYF.

The chain is built from TRBV5-5 and TRBJ2-5; 7 bases align to TRBD2. Germline lookup yields CDR1 SGHKS and CDR2 YYEKEE (reference sequence). The V gene end was trimmed by 1 base and the J gene end by 2 bases; junction bases not matched to a gene: 8. This CDR3 is built from 16 residues. CDR3 coding DNA: TGTGCCAGCAGCTTGTCTGGCGGGAGTGGACAAGAGACCCAGTACTTC. Protein sequence: CASSLSGGSGQETQYF.

The chain joins TRBV7-2 to TRBJ2-7; 11 bases line up with TRBD2. Germline V gene lookup returns CDR1 SGHTA and CDR2 FQGNSA. Unmatched junction bases numbered 7, after V lost 1 base and J lost 5 bases. This CDR3 has 16 amino acids. The CDR3 coding sequence is TGTGCCAGCAGCTTAGGTAGCGGGGGGGCTCCCCACGAGCAGTACTTC. Translated, it gives CASSLGSGGAPHEQYF.

The chain is built from TRBV30 and TRBJ2-5, with 7 bases lining up with TRBD2. The CDR3 extends over 15 amino acids. V lost 4 bases to trimming and J lost 5 bases; unmatched junction nucleotides: 13. Germline CDR1 GTSNPN, CDR2 SVGIG (reference sequence). CDR3 coding DNA: TGTGCCTGGAAACTTGGGGGGGAGTGTCGGGAGACCCAGTACTTC. The encoded protein is CAWKLGGECRETQYF.

The rearrangement joins TRBV6-2 or TRBV6-3 to TRBJ2-7, with TRBD1 identical over 7 bases. This CDR3 contains 15 residues. V was clipped by 5 bases and J by 0 bases; unmatched bases: 7. Germline V CDR1 and CDR2: MNHEY, SVGEGT. The CDR3 DNA sequence: TGTGCCAGCAGTCGTCAGACAGGGAGCTCCTACGAGCAGTACTTC. Translated: CASSRQTGSSYEQYF.

This chain connects TRBV7-3 to TRBJ1-6; weak D call: TRBD1 (6 bases). This CDR3 has 14 residues. Trimming left V 5 bases short and J 4 bases short, with 9 bases between. The V gene's germline CDR1 is SGHTA and CDR2 FQGTGA. The CDR3 DNA follows: TGTGCCAGCAGCGACGGACAGTATAATTCACCCCTCCACTTT. Translated: CASSDGQYNSPLHF.

The J gene is TRBJ1-5, the V gene TRBV27; unclear D gene. The CDR3 runs 15 residues. Germline V lookup: CDR1 MNHEY, CDR2 SMNVEV (reference sequence). V shed 2 bases and J shed 5 bases, with 13 bases lying between them. The CDR3 coding sequence is TGTGCCAGCAGTTTAAGGCGAATCAGCGATCAGCCCCAGCATTTT. The encoded protein is CASSLRRISDQPQHF.

The chain carries TRBV7-2 and TRBJ2-5; possibly TRBD2 for D (5 bases). The germline gives CDR1 SGHTA, CDR2 FQGNSA. Trimming shortened V by 2 bases and J by 5 bases, and 15 bases separated the two germline ends. The CDR3 is 15 residues long. For the CDR3, the DNA is TGTGCCAGCAGCTTATTCGACCCGGGGAAGGAGACCCAGTACTTC. It encodes CASSLFDPGKETQYF.

J is TRBJ2-7 and V is TRBV6-5; TRBD1 agrees at 7 bases. Germline V gives CDR1 MNHEY, CDR2 SVGAGI. The length of the CDR3 is 13 residues. With 8 bases clipped from V and 6 bases from J, the junction kept 10 bases outside the gene matches. The CDR3 DNA is TGTGCCAGCGGGAGAGGACAGGCCGTCGAGCAGTACTTC. Residues: CASGRGQAVEQYF.

The J gene is TRBJ2-7, the V gene TRBV28; a weak D match, TRBD1 (6 bases). Germline V gives CDR1 MDHEN, CDR2 SYDVKM. The V and J ends lost 3 bases and 3 bases respectively, with 12 bases between them. There are 14 residues in the CDR3. CDR3 in DNA: TGTGCCAGCAGTTTTATACAGGGCTTCTACGAGCAGTACTTC. Protein: CASSFIQGFYEQYF. Variable domain in full (rest from reference TRBV28 and TRBJ2-7): DVKVTQSSRYLVKRTGEKVFLECVQDMDHENMFWYRQDPGLGLRLIYFSYDVKMKEKGDIPEGYSVSREKKERFSLILESASTNQTSMYLCASSFIQGFYEQYFGPGTRLTVT.

The genes are TRBV2 and TRBJ1-1, with D unresolved. CDR3 size: 12 residues. The germline V and J ends were trimmed by 6 bases and 4 bases, with 9 bases remaining between them. CDR1 SNHLY and CDR2 FYNNEI come from the germline V gene. CDR3 nucleotides: TGTGCCAGCAGGGGAGCTGGCACTGAAGCTTTCTTT. Translation gives CASRGAGTEAFF. Variable domain in full (rest from reference TRBV2 and TRBJ1-1): EPEVTQTPSHQVTQMGQEVILRCVPISNHLYFYWYRQILGQKVEFLVSFYNNEISEKSEIFDDQFSVERPDGSNFTLKIRSTKLEDSAMYFCASRGAGTEAFFGQGTRLTVV.

The chain has TRBV19 and TRBJ1-3; no firm D call. Germline lookup yields CDR1 LNHDA and CDR2 SQIVND (reference sequence). Deletions cut 4 bases from V and 0 bases from J, with 16 bases between. This CDR3 is 17 amino acids long. The CDR3 sequence is CASSTGLTDLSGNTIYF. The CDR3 region has the DNA TGTGCCAGTAGTACGGGATTAACAGACCTCTCTGGAAACACCATATATTTT.